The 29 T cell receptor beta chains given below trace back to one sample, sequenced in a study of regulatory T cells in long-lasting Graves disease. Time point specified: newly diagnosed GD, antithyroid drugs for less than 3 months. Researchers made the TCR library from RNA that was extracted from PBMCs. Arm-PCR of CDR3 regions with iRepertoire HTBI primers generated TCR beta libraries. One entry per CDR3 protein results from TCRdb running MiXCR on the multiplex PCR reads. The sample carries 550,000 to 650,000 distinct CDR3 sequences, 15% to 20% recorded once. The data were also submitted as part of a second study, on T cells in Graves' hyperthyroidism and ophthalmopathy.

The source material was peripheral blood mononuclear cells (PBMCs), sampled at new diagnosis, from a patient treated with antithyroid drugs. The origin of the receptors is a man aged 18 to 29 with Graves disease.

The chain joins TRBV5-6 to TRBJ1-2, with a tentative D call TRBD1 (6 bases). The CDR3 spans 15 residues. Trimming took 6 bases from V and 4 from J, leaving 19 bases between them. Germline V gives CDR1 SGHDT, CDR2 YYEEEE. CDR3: CASTPVGTKFYGYTF. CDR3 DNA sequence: TGTGCCAGCACCCCAGTTGGGACAAAGTTCTATGGCTACACCTTC.

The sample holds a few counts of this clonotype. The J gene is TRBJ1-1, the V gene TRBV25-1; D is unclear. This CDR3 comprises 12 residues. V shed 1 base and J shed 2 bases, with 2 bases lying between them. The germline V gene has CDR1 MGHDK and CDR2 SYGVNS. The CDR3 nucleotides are TGTGCCAGCAGTGAATTTAACACTGAAGCTTTCTTT. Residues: CASSEFNTEAFF.

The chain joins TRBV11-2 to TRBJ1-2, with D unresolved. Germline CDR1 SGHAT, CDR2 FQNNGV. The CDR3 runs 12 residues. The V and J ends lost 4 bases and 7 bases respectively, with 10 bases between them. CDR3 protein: CASSSPSPGYTF. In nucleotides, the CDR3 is TGTGCCAGCAGCTCGCCTTCGCCTGGCTACACCTTC.

The chain's CDR3 is CASSGGSNTGELFF. CDR3 DNA sequence: TGTGCCAGCAGCGGAGGATCGAACACCGGGGAGCTGTTTTTT. The chain recombines TRBV9 with TRBJ2-2; D is unresolved. The V gene's germline CDR1 is SGDLS and CDR2 YYNGEE. The germline V and J ends were trimmed by 3 bases and 0 bases, with 6 bases remaining between them. CDR3 size: 14 residues.

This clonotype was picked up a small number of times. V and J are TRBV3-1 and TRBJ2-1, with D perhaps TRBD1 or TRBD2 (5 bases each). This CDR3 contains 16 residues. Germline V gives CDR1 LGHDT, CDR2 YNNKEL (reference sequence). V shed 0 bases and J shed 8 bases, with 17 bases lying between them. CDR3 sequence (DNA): TGTGCCAGCAGCCAAGACCCGGGACGCCCGGCTGATGAGCAGTTCTTC. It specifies CASSQDPGRPADEQFF.

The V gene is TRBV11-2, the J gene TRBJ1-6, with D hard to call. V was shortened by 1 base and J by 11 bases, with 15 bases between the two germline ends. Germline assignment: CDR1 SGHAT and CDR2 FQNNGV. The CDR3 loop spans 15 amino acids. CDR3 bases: TGTGCCAGCAGCTTAGGCGCGGTTGGGCGGACACCCCTCCACTTT. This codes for CASSLGAVGRTPLHF. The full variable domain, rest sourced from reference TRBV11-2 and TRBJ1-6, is EAGVAQSPRYKIIEKRQSVAFWCNPISGHATLYWYQQILGQGPKLLIQFQNNGVVDDSQLPKDRFSAERLKGVDSTLKIQPAKLEDSAVYLCASSLGAVGRTPLHFGNGTRLTVT.

The CDR3 DNA sequence: TGCAGTGCTAGAGACCAGAGCTCCTACAATGAGCAGTTCTTC. It is translated as CSARDQSSYNEQFF. The chain combines TRBV20-1 with TRBJ2-1; D not certain. This CDR3 has 14 amino acids. V lost 0 bases to trimming and J lost 0 bases, with 6 bases between them. Germline-derived CDR1 and CDR2 are DFQATT and SNEGSKA (reference sequence).

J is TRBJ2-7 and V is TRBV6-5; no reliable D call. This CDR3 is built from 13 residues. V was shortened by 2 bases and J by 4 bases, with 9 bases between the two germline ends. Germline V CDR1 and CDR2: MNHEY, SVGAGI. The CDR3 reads CASSYTQIYEQYF. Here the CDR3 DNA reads TGTGCCAGCAGTTACACTCAGATTTACGAGCAGTACTTC.

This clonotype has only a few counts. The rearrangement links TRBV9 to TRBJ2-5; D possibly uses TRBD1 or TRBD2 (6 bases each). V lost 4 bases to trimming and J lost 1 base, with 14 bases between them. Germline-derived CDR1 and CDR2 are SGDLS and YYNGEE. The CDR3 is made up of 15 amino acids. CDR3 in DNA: TGTGCCAGCAGCCCCCGAAGGGGGGCCCAAGAGACCCAGTACTTC. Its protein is CASSPRRGAQETQYF.

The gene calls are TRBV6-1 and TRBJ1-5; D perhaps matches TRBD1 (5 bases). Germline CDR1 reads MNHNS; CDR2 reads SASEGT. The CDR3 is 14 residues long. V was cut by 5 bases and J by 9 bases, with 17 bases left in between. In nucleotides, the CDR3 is TGTGCCAGCAGTACCTTGGACATTGCATCGCCCCAGCATTTT. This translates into CASSTLDIASPQHF.

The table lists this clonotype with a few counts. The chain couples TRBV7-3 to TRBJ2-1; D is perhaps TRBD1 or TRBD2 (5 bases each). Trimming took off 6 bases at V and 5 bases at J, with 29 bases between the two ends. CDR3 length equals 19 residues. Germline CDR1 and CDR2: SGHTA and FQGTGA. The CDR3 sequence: CASSLLIRGRGPENNEQFF. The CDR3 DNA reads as TGTGCCAGCAGTCTACTGATACGGGGACGGGGTCCGGAGAACAATGAGCAGTTCTTC.

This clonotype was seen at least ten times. The CDR3 DNA reads TGTGCCAGCACCTGGGCTACCGGGGAGCTGTTTTTT. This encodes CASTWATGELFF. The gene calls are TRBV7-9 and TRBJ2-2; D not resolved. CDR1 is SEHNR and CDR2 is FQNEAQ in the germline V gene (reference sequence). The CDR3 runs 12 residues. V lost 7 bases and J 5 bases, leaving 8 bases between the germline ends. The entire variable domain, with the rest obtained from reference TRBV7-9 and TRBJ2-2, is as follows: DTGVSQNPRHKITKRGQNVTFRCDPISEHNRLYWYRQTLGQGPEFLTYFQNEAQLEKSRLLSDRFSAERPKGSFSTLEIQRTEQGDSAMYLCASTWATGELFFGEGSRLTVL.

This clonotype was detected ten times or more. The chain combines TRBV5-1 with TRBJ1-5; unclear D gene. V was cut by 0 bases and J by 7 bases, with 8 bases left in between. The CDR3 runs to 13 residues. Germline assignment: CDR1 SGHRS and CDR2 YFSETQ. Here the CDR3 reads CASSLGVRQPQHF. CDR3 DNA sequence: TGCGCCAGCAGCTTGGGCGTCAGGCAGCCCCAGCATTTT.

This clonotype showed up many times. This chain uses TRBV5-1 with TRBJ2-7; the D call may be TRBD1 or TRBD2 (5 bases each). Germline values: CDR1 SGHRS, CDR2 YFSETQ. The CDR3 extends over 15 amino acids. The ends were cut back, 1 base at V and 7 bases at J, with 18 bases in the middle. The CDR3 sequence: CASSLFLGDPGEQYF. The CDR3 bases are TGCGCCAGCAGCTTGTTTTTGGGGGACCCGGGGGAGCAGTACTTC.

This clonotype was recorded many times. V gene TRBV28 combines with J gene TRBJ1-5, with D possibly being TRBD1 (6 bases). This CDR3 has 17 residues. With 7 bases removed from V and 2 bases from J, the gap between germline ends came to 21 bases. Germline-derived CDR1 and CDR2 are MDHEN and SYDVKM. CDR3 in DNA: TGTGCCAGCATGTACAGGGTCCGGAGGATTGGCAATCAGCCCCAGCATTTT. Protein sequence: CASMYRVRRIGNQPQHF. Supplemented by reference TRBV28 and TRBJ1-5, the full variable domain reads DVKVTQSSRYLVKRTGEKVFLECVQDMDHENMFWYRQDPGLGLRLIYFSYDVKMKEKGDIPEGYSVSREKKERFSLILESASTNQTSMYLCASMYRVRRIGNQPQHFGDGTRLSIL.

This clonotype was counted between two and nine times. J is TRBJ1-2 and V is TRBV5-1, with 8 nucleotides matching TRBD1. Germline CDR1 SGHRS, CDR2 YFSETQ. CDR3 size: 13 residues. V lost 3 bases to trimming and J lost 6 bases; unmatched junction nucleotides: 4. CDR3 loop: CASSWTGFDGYTF. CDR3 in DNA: TGCGCCAGCAGCTGGACAGGGTTTGATGGCTACACCTTC. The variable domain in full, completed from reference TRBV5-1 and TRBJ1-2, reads KAGVTQTPRYLIKTRGQQVTLSCSPISGHRSVSWYQQTPGQGLQFLFEYFSETQRNKGNFPGRFSGRQFSNSRSEMNVSTLELGDSALYLCASSWTGFDGYTFGSGTRLTVV.

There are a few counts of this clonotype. The CDR3 DNA sequence: TGTGCCAGCAGCCAATCCCGCAGAGTCACTGGAAACACCATATATTTT. Residues: CASSQSRRVTGNTIYF. The J gene is TRBJ1-3, the V gene TRBV3-1, with D unresolved. The V end was cut by 2 bases, the J end by 2 bases, with 13 bases between. Germline V gene sequence: CDR1 LGHDT, CDR2 YNNKEL (reference sequence). CDR3 length: 16 residues.

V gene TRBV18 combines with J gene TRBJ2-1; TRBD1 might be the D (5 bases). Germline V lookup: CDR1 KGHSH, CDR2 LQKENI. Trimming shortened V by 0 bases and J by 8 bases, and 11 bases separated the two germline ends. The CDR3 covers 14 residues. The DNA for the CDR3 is TGTGCCAGCTCACCACCGGGGCAGGGCGATGAGCAGTTCTTC. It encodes CASSPPGQGDEQFF.

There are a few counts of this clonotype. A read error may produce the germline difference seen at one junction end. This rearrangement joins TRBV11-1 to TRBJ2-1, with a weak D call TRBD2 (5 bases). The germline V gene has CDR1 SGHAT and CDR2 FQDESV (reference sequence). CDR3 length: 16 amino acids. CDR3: CASTLRGYDYYNEQFF. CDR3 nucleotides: TGCGCCAGCACCCTAAGAGGTTATGACTACTACAATGAGCAGTTCTTC.

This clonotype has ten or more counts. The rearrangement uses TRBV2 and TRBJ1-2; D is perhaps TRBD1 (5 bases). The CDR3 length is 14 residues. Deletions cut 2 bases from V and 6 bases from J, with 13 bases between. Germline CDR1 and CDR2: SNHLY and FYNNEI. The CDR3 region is CASSESLTADGYTF. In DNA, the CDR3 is TGTGCCAGCAGTGAATCGTTGACAGCGGATGGCTACACCTTC.

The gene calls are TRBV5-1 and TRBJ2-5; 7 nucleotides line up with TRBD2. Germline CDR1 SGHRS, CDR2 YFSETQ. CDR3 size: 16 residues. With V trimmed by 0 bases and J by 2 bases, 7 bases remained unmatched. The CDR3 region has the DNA TGCGCCAGCAGCTTGGGGCCTAGCGGCCGGCAAGAGACCCAGTACTTC. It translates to CASSLGPSGRQETQYF. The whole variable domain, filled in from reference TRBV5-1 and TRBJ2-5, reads KAGVTQTPRYLIKTRGQQVTLSCSPISGHRSVSWYQQTPGQGLQFLFEYFSETQRNKGNFPGRFSGRQFSNSRSEMNVSTLELGDSALYLCASSLGPSGRQETQYFGPGTRLLVL.

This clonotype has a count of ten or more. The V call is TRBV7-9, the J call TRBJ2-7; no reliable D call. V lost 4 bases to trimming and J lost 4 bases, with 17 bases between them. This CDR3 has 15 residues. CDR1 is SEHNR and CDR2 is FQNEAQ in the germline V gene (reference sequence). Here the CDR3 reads CASSSTVSRGYEQYF. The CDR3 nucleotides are TGTGCCAGCAGCTCTACAGTGAGCCGTGGTTACGAGCAGTACTTC.

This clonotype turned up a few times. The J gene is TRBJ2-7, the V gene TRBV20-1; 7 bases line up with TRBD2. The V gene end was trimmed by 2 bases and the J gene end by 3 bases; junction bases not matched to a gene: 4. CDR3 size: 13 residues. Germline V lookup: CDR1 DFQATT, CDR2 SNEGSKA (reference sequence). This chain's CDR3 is CSARFAGDYEQYF. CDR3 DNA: TGCAGTGCTAGATTCGCGGGGGACTACGAGCAGTACTTC.

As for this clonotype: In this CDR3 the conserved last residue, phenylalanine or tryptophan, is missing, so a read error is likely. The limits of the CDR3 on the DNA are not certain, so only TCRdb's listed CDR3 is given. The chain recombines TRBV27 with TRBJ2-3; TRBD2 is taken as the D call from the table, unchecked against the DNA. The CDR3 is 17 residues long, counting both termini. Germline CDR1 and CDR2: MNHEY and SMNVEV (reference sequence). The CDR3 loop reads CASSSPGLAASQWEQFL.

The CDR3 DNA reads TGTGCTAGTGGACTTCTAGCGGGTGGGGAGCTGTTTTTT. Protein sequence: CASGLLAGGELFF. This chain joins TRBV12-5 and TRBJ2-2; 8 bases match TRBD2. CDR1 LGHNT and CDR2 FRNRAP come from the germline V gene. The CDR3 contains 13 residues. V trimming: 6 bases; J trimming: 8 bases; junction bases outside the gene matches: 5. The entire variable domain, with the rest obtained from reference TRBV12-5 and TRBJ2-2, is as follows: DARVTQTPRHKVTEMGQEVTMRCQPILGHNTVFWYRQTMMQGLELLAYFRNRAPLDDSGMPKDRFSAEMPDATLATLKIQPSEPRDSAVYFCASGLLAGGELFFGEGSRLTVL.

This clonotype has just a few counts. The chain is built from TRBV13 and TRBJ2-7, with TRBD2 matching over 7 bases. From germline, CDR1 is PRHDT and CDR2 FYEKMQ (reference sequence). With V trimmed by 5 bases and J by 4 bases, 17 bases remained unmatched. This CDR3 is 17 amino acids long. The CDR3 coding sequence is TGTGCCAGCAGCCGCCGAGTAGGAGGCGGGAGTCCATACGAGCAGTACTTC. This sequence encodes CASSRRVGGGSPYEQYF.

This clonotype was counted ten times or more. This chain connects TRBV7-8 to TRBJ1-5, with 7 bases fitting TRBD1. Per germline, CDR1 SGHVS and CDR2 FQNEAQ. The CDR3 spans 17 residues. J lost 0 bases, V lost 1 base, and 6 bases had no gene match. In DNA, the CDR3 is TGTGCCAGCAGCTTAGGGCAGGGGGACTATAGCAATCAGCCCCAGCATTTT. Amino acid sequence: CASSLGQGDYSNQPQHF.

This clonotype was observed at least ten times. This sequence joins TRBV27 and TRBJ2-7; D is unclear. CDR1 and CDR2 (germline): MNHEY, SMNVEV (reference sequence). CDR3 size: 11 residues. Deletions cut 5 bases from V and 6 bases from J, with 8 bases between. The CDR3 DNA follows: TGTGCCAGCAGTATCGGCCGCGAGCAGTACTTC. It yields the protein CASSIGREQYF.

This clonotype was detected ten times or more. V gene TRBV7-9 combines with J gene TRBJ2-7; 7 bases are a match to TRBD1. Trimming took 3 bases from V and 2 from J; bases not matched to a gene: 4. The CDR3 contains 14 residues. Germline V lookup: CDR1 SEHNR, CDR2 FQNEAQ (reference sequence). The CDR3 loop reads CASSFEGGPYEQYF. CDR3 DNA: TGTGCCAGCAGCTTTGAAGGGGGCCCCTACGAGCAGTACTTC.